A single sample gave rise to the 27 T cell receptor beta chains below, sequenced in a study of cytomegalovirus exposure and HLA in healthy donors. This PCR relied on a set of 60 Vbeta primers and 13 Jbeta primers. Measured with immunoSEQ multiplex PCR; TCRdb has only the in-frame clones, and not every one. In all, the sample yields some 150,000 clones. Material: PBMCs. The source of these receptors is a woman under 30 in good health and CMV-seropositive.

V usage is TRBV6-5 and J usage is TRBJ1-1; D is unclear. Germline loops: CDR1 MNHEY, CDR2 SVGAGI. The CDR3 extends over 15 amino acids. Trimming stripped 0 bases from V and 5 bases from J, with 13 bases between. Written as DNA, the CDR3 is TGTGCCAGCAGTTACTCAGGTAGAGGGCGAACTGAAGCTTTCTTT. It translates to CASSYSGRGRTEAFF.

The V and J genes are TRBV30 and TRBJ2-7; 7 bases align to TRBD1. CDR1 and CDR2 (germline): GTSNPN, SVGIG (reference sequence). J gave up 0 bases and V 2 bases, and 7 bases lay outside the gene matches. The CDR3 runs to 15 residues. CDR3 in amino acids: CAWSLTGSSSYEQYF. CDR3 bases: TGTGCCTGGAGTCTGACAGGGTCGAGCTCCTACGAGCAGTACTTC. Using reference TRBV30 and TRBJ2-7 for the parts outside the CDR3, the full variable domain is SQTIHQWPATLVQPVGSPLSLECTVEGTSNPNLYWYRQAAGRGLQLLFYSVGIGQISSEVPQNLSASRPQDRQFILSSKKLLLSDSGFYLCAWSLTGSSSYEQYFGPGTRLTVT.

The chain employs TRBV6-5 and TRBJ1-1, with a possible D match to TRBD1 (6 bases). CDR1 and CDR2 from the germline V gene are MNHEY and SVGAGI. Trimming took 5 bases from V and 4 from J, leaving 17 bases between them. This CDR3 is built from 15 residues. CDR3 loop: CASSVLGKGGTEAFF. Written as DNA, the CDR3 is TGTGCCAGCAGTGTCCTCGGGAAAGGGGGCACTGAAGCTTTCTTT.

J is TRBJ2-5 and V is TRBV6-1; possible D gene TRBD1, 6 bases. CDR1 is MNHNS and CDR2 is SASEGT in the germline V gene. The CDR3 totals 14 residues. V lost 6 bases, J lost 4 bases, and 15 bases lay in between. Here the CDR3 DNA reads TGTGCCAGCAGGATACAGGGTTCGGGAGAGACCCAGTACTTC. Translation gives CASRIQGSGETQYF.

This chain links TRBV19 with TRBJ2-3, with D hard to call. The CDR3 length is 12 residues. Germline-derived CDR1 and CDR2 are LNHDA and SQIVND (reference sequence). Trimming shortened V by 3 bases and J by 6 bases, and 7 bases separated the two germline ends. The CDR3 region is CASSIPRDTQYF. In nucleotides, the CDR3 is TGTGCCAGTAGTATTCCGAGGGATACGCAGTATTTT.

The rearrangement joins TRBV7-2 to TRBJ2-3, with 11 bases aligning to TRBD2. Germline V lookup: CDR1 SGHTA, CDR2 FQGNSA. This CDR3 spans 16 amino acids. Germline trimming cut 5 bases from V and 4 bases from J; bases unmatched to any gene: 8. The DNA for the CDR3 is TGTGCCAGCAGCAAAATAGCGGGAGGGGGCTCAGATACGCAGTATTTT. Its protein product is CASSKIAGGGSDTQYF.

The genes are TRBV5-4 and TRBJ1-3, with TRBD1 as a possible D gene (6 bases). V dropped 4 bases and J dropped 0 bases, with 11 bases sitting between them. Germline-derived CDR1 and CDR2 are SGHNT and YYREEE (reference sequence). The CDR3 sequence is 15 residues long. CDR3 sequence reads: CASSVRGNSGNTIYF. The CDR3 DNA reads as TGTGCCAGCAGCGTCAGGGGAAACTCTGGAAACACCATATATTTT.

The chain carries TRBV4-3 and TRBJ2-3, with 9 nucleotides matching TRBD2. CDR3 length: 16 amino acids. Germline CDR1 and CDR2: LGHNA and YSLEER. Trimming cost V 1 base and J 5 bases; bases outside gene matches: 7. The CDR3 nucleotides read TGCGCCAGCAGCCAAGTGGCTAGCGGGGTGAAAGATACGCAGTATTTT. Residues: CASSQVASGVKDTQYF.

The genes are TRBV7-9 and TRBJ1-1; D remains unclear. The CDR3 has 16 residues. V dropped 0 bases and J dropped 4 bases, with 15 bases sitting between them. CDR1 and CDR2 from the germline V gene are SEHNR and FQNEAQ (reference sequence). DNA for the CDR3: TGTGCCAGCAGCTTAGCGAGTGGGCGAGGAGGCACTGAAGCTTTCTTT. The encoded protein is CASSLASGRGGTEAFF.

The chain uses TRBV2 and TRBJ2-5, with 8 positions matching TRBD1. V dropped 5 bases and J dropped 5; count of bases not matched to a gene: 10. CDR3 size: 15 residues. Germline V gene data show CDR1 as SNHLY and CDR2 as FYNNEI. This CDR3 is CASSRAGGPQETQYF. CDR3 bases: TGTGCCAGCAGTCGGGCAGGGGGCCCCCAGGAGACCCAGTACTTC.

This chain links TRBV19 with TRBJ2-1; 9 positions agree with TRBD1. Trimming cost V 7 bases and J 7 bases; bases outside gene matches: 11. The germline gives CDR1 LNHDA, CDR2 SQIVND (reference sequence). CDR3 length: 15 amino acids. The CDR3 loop reads CASTITGGGGNEQFF. The CDR3, as DNA: TGTGCCAGTACCATTACAGGGGGCGGTGGGAATGAGCAGTTCTTC.

This chain links TRBV19 with TRBJ2-1, with TRBD2 matching over 10 bases. The trim removed 0 bases at V and 9 bases at J, leaving 5 bases unmatched. The length of the CDR3 is 15 residues. Germline assignment: CDR1 LNHDA and CDR2 SQIVND (reference sequence). The CDR3 DNA sequence: TGTGCCAGTAGTATAGATCAGCGGGGGGGCGGTGAGCAGTTCTTC. Its protein product is CASSIDQRGGGEQFF.

This chain connects TRBV18 to TRBJ2-3; D may be TRBD1 (6 bases). The ends were cut back, 0 bases at V and 2 bases at J, with 12 bases in the middle. This CDR3 has 16 amino acids. The germline V gene has CDR1 KGHSH and CDR2 LQKENI. The CDR3 region has the DNA TGTGCCAGCTCACCACCGCTGGGGACACTCACAGATACGCAGTATTTT. Amino acid sequence: CASSPPLGTLTDTQYF.

V is TRBV25-1 and J is TRBJ2-1; D possibly corresponds to TRBD2 (6 bases). CDR1 MGHDK and CDR2 SYGVNS come from the germline V gene. Trimming cost V 7 bases and J 4 bases, with 20 bases left between them. This CDR3 has 16 amino acids. In DNA form, the CDR3 reads TGTGCCAGCACCACACTAGCAGCTACGGGGTACAATGAGCAGTTCTTC. This gives the protein CASTTLAATGYNEQFF.

The chain combines TRBV6-4 with TRBJ2-1, with 7 bases aligning to TRBD1. This CDR3 comprises 15 residues. V dropped 0 bases and J dropped 4; count of bases not matched to a gene: 3. CDR1 MRHNA and CDR2 SNTAGT come from the germline V gene. CDR3 in amino acids: CASSDSPGGYNEQFF. DNA for the CDR3: TGTGCCAGCAGTGACTCGCCAGGGGGATACAATGAGCAGTTCTTC.

The chain combines TRBV25-1 with TRBJ1-5; no clear D gene. This CDR3 is 13 amino acids long. V shed 6 bases and J shed 2 bases, with 8 bases lying between them. Germline CDR1 is MGHDK and CDR2 is SYGVNS. CDR3 amino acids: CASSPGGNQPQHF. The CDR3 DNA reads TGTGCCAGCAGCCCCGGGGGCAATCAGCCCCAGCATTTT.

This chain connects TRBV19 to TRBJ2-5; 7 bases line up with TRBD2. This CDR3 contains 14 residues. V was pared by 3 bases and J by 4 bases, with 5 bases of the junction left unmatched. Germline CDR1 LNHDA, CDR2 SQIVND (reference sequence). The CDR3 DNA sequence: TGTGCCAGTAGTATGGGACTAACAGGAGAGACCCAGTACTTC. Amino acids: CASSMGLTGETQYF.

This chain joins TRBV25-1 and TRBJ2-2; D ambiguous. From germline, CDR1 is MGHDK and CDR2 SYGVNS. CDR3 size: 13 residues. Trimming stripped 4 bases from V and 7 bases from J, with 10 bases between. Here the CDR3 DNA reads TGTGCCAGCAGTGCTCTAGGAGTCGGGGAGCTGTTTTTT. This sequence encodes CASSALGVGELFF.

The rearrangement links TRBV2 to TRBJ2-1; 10 bases map to TRBD2. With 3 bases clipped from V and 0 bases from J, the junction kept 2 bases outside the gene matches. Germline assignment: CDR1 SNHLY and CDR2 FYNNEI. The CDR3 consists of 16 residues. The CDR3 loop reads CASSDASGSSYNEQFF. The CDR3 region has the DNA TGTGCCAGCAGTGACGCTAGCGGGAGCTCCTACAATGAGCAGTTCTTC.

CDR3 DNA: TGTGCCACTTCTCAAGACGCGGGTTCATTCGGGGAGACCCAGTACTTC. This encodes CATSQDAGSFGETQYF. The rearrangement uses TRBV2 and TRBJ2-5, with D possibly being TRBD2 (5 bases). Germline V lookup: CDR1 SNHLY, CDR2 FYNNEI. V was pared by 10 bases and J by 5 bases, with 26 bases between. This CDR3 is 16 amino acids long.

The chain recombines TRBV30 with TRBJ2-3; maybe TRBD2 (5 bases). Trimming removed 3 bases at V and 6 bases at J, with 10 bases between. There are 12 residues in the CDR3. Germline CDR1 GTSNPN, CDR2 SVGIG (reference sequence). The CDR3 is CAWRGSGDTQYF. In nucleotides, the CDR3 is TGTGCCTGGAGGGGGTCGGGGGATACGCAGTATTTT.

V is TRBV6-6 and J is TRBJ1-5, with 7 bases that match TRBD1. CDR1 MNHNY and CDR2 SVGAGI come from the germline V gene (reference sequence). This CDR3 region has 14 residues. With 4 bases clipped from V and 5 bases from J, the junction kept 5 bases outside the gene matches. CDR3: CASSSHQGDQPQHF. The CDR3 DNA reads as TGTGCCAGCAGTTCCCACCAGGGGGATCAGCCCCAGCATTTT.

The chain links TRBV7-9 to TRBJ1-1, with 8 bases matching TRBD1. Trimming cost V 4 bases and J 5 bases; bases outside gene matches: 6. Germline-derived CDR1 and CDR2 are SEHNR and FQNEAQ (reference sequence). The length of the CDR3 is 14 residues. CDR3 amino acids: CASSYQGAGTEAFF. CDR3 DNA: TGTGCCAGCAGCTACCAGGGGGCGGGTACTGAAGCTTTCTTT.

V usage is TRBV19 and J usage is TRBJ2-7; 7 bases agree with TRBD1. The V segment lost 5 bases and the J segment 7 bases; nucleotides outside the gene matches: 8. The CDR3 is 13 residues long. Germline V gene lookup returns CDR1 LNHDA and CDR2 SQIVND (reference sequence). The CDR3 loop is CASSSYGTAEQYF. The CDR3 DNA reads TGTGCCAGTAGTTCCTACGGGACAGCGGAGCAGTACTTC.

V and J are TRBV18 and TRBJ2-1; the D is unclear. The V end was cut by 2 bases, the J end by 8 bases, with 19 bases between. Germline CDR1 is KGHSH and CDR2 is LQKENI. This CDR3 comprises 16 residues. The CDR3 reads CASSPGPRKGADEQFF. For the CDR3, the DNA is TGTGCCAGCTCACCAGGTCCCCGTAAAGGTGCGGATGAGCAGTTCTTC.

The genes are TRBV19 and TRBJ1-6; D unresolved. The CDR3 is 14 amino acids. CDR1 is LNHDA, CDR2 SQIVND, per germline (reference sequence). The germline V and J ends were trimmed by 1 base and 8 bases, with 9 bases remaining between them. The CDR3 protein is CASSIGGFDSPLHF. CDR3 bases: TGTGCCAGTAGTATAGGAGGGTTCGATTCACCCCTCCACTTT.

The V gene is TRBV30, the J gene TRBJ1-6; TRBD1 agrees at 8 bases. CDR1 is GTSNPN and CDR2 is SVGIG in the germline V gene (reference sequence). V gave up 0 bases and J gave up 10 bases; unmatched junction bases: 14. The CDR3 covers 17 residues. CDR3 loop: CAWSVSKTGALESPLHF. In DNA, the CDR3 is TGTGCCTGGAGTGTGTCGAAGACAGGGGCTTTGGAGTCACCCCTCCACTTT.